These 32 T cell receptor beta chains originate from one sample sequenced in a study of blood T cell repertoires in COVID-19. Assay used: immunoSEQ multiplex PCR; TCRdb lists only in-frame clones, some missing. Altogether roughly 360,000 clones are present, roughly 80% being singletons, with the ten largest covering roughly 1.1%. Sample: peripheral blood. The receptors were gathered from a human donor with acute or convalescent COVID-19. The donor label of this sample is uncertain.

This rearrangement joins TRBV19 to TRBJ2-3; TRBD2 agrees at 8 bases. Germline-derived CDR1 and CDR2 are LNHDA and SQIVND (reference sequence). The V segment lost 3 bases and the J segment 5 bases; nucleotides outside the gene matches: 1. This CDR3 has 13 residues. The CDR3 loop is CASSILAGDTQYF. In DNA, the CDR3 is TGTGCCAGTAGTATCCTAGCGGGAGATACGCAGTATTTT.

The chain employs TRBV12-3 or TRBV12-4 and TRBJ2-3, with D hard to call. The germline V and J ends were trimmed by 3 bases and 2 bases, with 6 bases remaining between them. This CDR3 is 13 amino acids long. CDR3 nucleotides: TGTGCCAGCAGTTTTAGATTCACAGATACGCAGTATTTT. Its translation is CASSFRFTDTQYF.

The rearrangement joins TRBV25-1 to TRBJ2-7; the D is unclear. Trimming pared 2 bases from V and 3 bases from J, leaving 8 bases between. The germline V gene has CDR1 MGHDK and CDR2 SYGVNS. CDR3 length: 13 amino acids. The CDR3 reads CASSEPLYYEQYF. The DNA of the CDR3 is TGTGCCAGCAGTGAACCGCTCTACTACGAGCAGTACTTC.

The chain combines TRBV4-2 with TRBJ1-6, with D possibly being TRBD1 (6 bases). The CDR3 has 16 residues. V lost 2 bases and J lost 7, with 15 bases in between. Germline loops: CDR1 LGHNA, CDR2 YNFKEQ. CDR3 coding DNA: TGTGCCAGCAGCCAAAATACCAGGGGATTGAATTCACCCCTCCACTTT. It translates to CASSQNTRGLNSPLHF.

The gene calls are TRBV12-1 and TRBJ1-1; the DNA was not compared with TRBD1, the D call given in the table. TRBV12-1 is a recognized pseudogene. The CDR3 consists of 14 residues. Written as DNA, the CDR3 is TGTGCCAGCAGCACCGGGACAGGGGACACTGAAGCTTTCTTT. This gives the protein CASSTGTGDTEAFF.

CDR3 amino acids: CASLSGGNHYNEQFF. DNA of the CDR3: TGTGCCAGTCTGTCAGGGGGGAACCATTACAATGAGCAGTTCTTC. The gene calls are TRBV27 and TRBJ2-1, with D possibly being TRBD1 (7 bases). The germline V gene has CDR1 MNHEY and CDR2 SMNVEV (reference sequence). Trimming stripped 9 bases from V and 4 bases from J, with 19 bases between. The CDR3 has 15 amino acids.

The V and J genes are TRBV4-1 and TRBJ1-2; 9 bases match TRBD1. The CDR3 loop spans 14 amino acids. The junction had 3 bases not matched to a gene; V was cut back by 3 bases and J by 4 bases. Germline values: CDR1 MGHRA, CDR2 YSYEKL. DNA for the CDR3: TGCGCCAGCAGCCAGACGGACAGGGGCTATGGCTACACCTTC. It yields the protein CASSQTDRGYGYTF.

This clone was seen more than once but under ten times. The chain is built from TRBV4-1 and TRBJ1-2; D ambiguous. Germline V gene lookup returns CDR1 MGHRA and CDR2 YSYEKL. The CDR3 extends over 16 amino acids. V was shortened by 0 bases and J by 1 base, with 12 bases between the two germline ends. Here the CDR3 reads CASSQDLGLVNYGYTF. Written as DNA, the CDR3 is TGCGCCAGCAGCCAAGATCTCGGACTGGTTAACTATGGCTACACCTTC.

The DNA for the CDR3 is TGCAGCGGCAGGGGAGGGAGGGATGAAAAACTGTTTTTT. Its protein product is CSGRGGRDEKLFF. V usage is TRBV29-1 and J usage is TRBJ1-4; D is perhaps TRBD1 (6 bases). Trimming left V 7 bases short and J 6 bases short, with 15 bases between. The CDR3 covers 13 residues. Looked up from germline, CDR1 is SQVTM and CDR2 is ANQGSEA.

This chain joins TRBV28 and TRBJ1-2; no definite D call. Per germline, CDR1 MDHEN and CDR2 SYDVKM. The CDR3 extends over 14 amino acids. With 4 bases removed from V and 5 bases from J, the gap between germline ends came to 14 bases. The CDR3 nucleotides are TGTGCCAGCAGTTCCGAGGGCCCTTGGTATGGCTACACCTTC. Its protein product is CASSSEGPWYGYTF.

This chain uses TRBV5-1 with TRBJ2-7, with D tentatively TRBD2 (5 bases). The CDR3 spans 15 residues. Germline CDR1 and CDR2: SGHRS and YFSETQ. The V gene lost 1 base and the J gene lost 2 bases, with 13 bases spanning the gap. The CDR3 here is CASSLRYEGTYEQYF. CDR3 nucleotide sequence: TGCGCCAGCAGCTTGAGGTATGAGGGAACCTACGAGCAGTACTTC.

The chain carries TRBV30 and TRBJ1-6, with D hard to call. The V end was cut by 2 bases, the J end by 10 bases, with 12 bases between. This CDR3 has 13 residues. CDR1 is GTSNPN, CDR2 SVGIG, per germline (reference sequence). CDR3: CAWSREHTSPLHF. CDR3 sequence (DNA): TGTGCCTGGAGTCGGGAGCATACGTCACCCCTCCACTTT.

This clone showed up just once. The V gene is TRBV10-1, the J gene TRBJ2-4; D possibly corresponds to TRBD1 (5 bases). The CDR3 is made up of 14 amino acids. V dropped 8 bases and J dropped 1 base, with 12 bases sitting between them. Germline values: CDR1 WNHNN, CDR2 SYGVQD (reference sequence). CDR3 protein: CASSSQGAKNIQYF. As DNA, the CDR3 is TGCGCCAGCTCCTCTCAGGGTGCCAAAAACATTCAGTACTTC.

The rearrangement joins TRBV12-3 or TRBV12-4 to TRBJ1-2; D is perhaps TRBD1 (5 bases). The CDR3 sequence is 12 residues long. V lost 5 bases, J lost 8 bases, and 12 bases lay in between. The CDR3 coding sequence is TGTGCCAGCAGTGCGACAGTACTCGGCTACACCTTC. Residues: CASSATVLGYTF.

This clone was observed a handful of times. The chain combines TRBV7-9 with TRBJ1-5, with D unresolved. The CDR3 runs to 12 residues. Germline V gene sequence: CDR1 SEHNR, CDR2 FQNEAQ (reference sequence). Trimming shortened V by 5 bases and J by 9 bases, and 11 bases separated the two germline ends. The CDR3 reads CASSPTGRPQHF. CDR3 in DNA: TGTGCCAGCAGCCCTACGGGGAGGCCCCAGCATTTT.

The chain is built from TRBV27 and TRBJ1-6; 9 nucleotides match TRBD1. Trimming at V came to 5 bases and at J to 3 bases, leaving 5 bases not matched to a gene. The CDR3 sequence is 16 residues long. CDR1 and CDR2 from the germline V gene are MNHEY and SMNVEV (reference sequence). Here the CDR3 DNA reads TGTGCCAGCAGTCTCTCGACAGGGGGCTATAATTCACCCCTCCACTTT. Translating it yields CASSLSTGGYNSPLHF.

The V call is TRBV15, the J call TRBJ2-5, with TRBD2 identical over 8 bases. The trim removed 1 base at V and 5 bases at J, leaving 6 bases unmatched. Per the germline V gene, CDR1 is LNHNV and CDR2 is YYDKDF (reference sequence). CDR3 size: 15 residues. The CDR3: CATSRGGSGMETQYF. As DNA, the CDR3 is TGTGCCACCAGCAGAGGAGGTAGCGGGATGGAGACCCAGTACTTC.

The chain is built from TRBV19 and TRBJ2-7; 7 nucleotides line up with TRBD2. Germline V gives CDR1 LNHDA, CDR2 SQIVND (reference sequence). The CDR3 runs to 15 residues. V was clipped by 9 bases and J by 4 bases; unmatched bases: 15. The CDR3 reads CASLPPGPGGYEQYF. As DNA, the CDR3 is TGTGCCAGCCTCCCACCCGGACCGGGGGGTTACGAGCAGTACTTC.

The chain carries TRBV27 and TRBJ2-3; the match to TRBD2 covers 11 bases. Trimming took 0 bases from V and 0 from J; bases not matched to a gene: 5. The CDR3 is 18 amino acids. Germline CDR1 and CDR2: MNHEY and SMNVEV (reference sequence). CDR3 coding DNA: TGTGCCAGCAGTTTATCACTAGCGGGGGCCCTAAGCACAGATACGCAGTATTTT. The encoded protein is CASSLSLAGALSTDTQYF.

V gene TRBV5-6 combines with J gene TRBJ1-1; D not certain. This CDR3 comprises 13 residues. Germline V gene lookup returns CDR1 SGHDT and CDR2 YYEEEE. V shed 5 bases and J shed 4 bases, with 12 bases lying between them. The CDR3 spells CASRWWRSTEAFF. The CDR3 DNA reads TGTGCCAGCAGGTGGTGGAGGAGCACTGAAGCTTTCTTT.

The V call is TRBV5-6, the J call TRBJ2-1, with D perhaps TRBD2 (6 bases). Germline lookup yields CDR1 SGHDT and CDR2 YYEEEE. Trimming cost V 4 bases and J 0 bases, with 14 bases left between them. The length of the CDR3 is 16 residues. Here the CDR3 reads CASSPGLTSSYNEQFF. CDR3 in DNA: TGTGCCAGCAGCCCGGGACTGACGAGCTCCTACAATGAGCAGTTCTTC.

The gene calls are TRBV2 and TRBJ2-2; 9 bases agree with TRBD2. The germline V gene encodes CDR1 SNHLY and CDR2 FYNNEI. This CDR3 has 14 amino acids. The V and J ends lost 9 bases and 1 base, in that order; junction bases with no gene match: 3. The CDR3 loop reads CASRLAVNTGELFF. As DNA, the CDR3 is TGTGCCAGTCGACTAGCGGTGAACACCGGGGAGCTGTTTTTT.

This clone has a single count. The chain links TRBV3-1 (or the pseudogene TRBV3-2) to TRBJ2-3; D unresolved. The CDR3 runs to 12 residues. Germline-derived CDR1 and CDR2 are LGHDT and YNNKEL (reference sequence). V was cut by 3 bases and J by 7 bases, with 8 bases left in between. CDR3 region: CASSQESNTQYF. The CDR3, as DNA: TGTGCCAGCAGCCAGGAGTCGAATACGCAGTATTTT.

This CDR3 reads CASSEGLYGYTF. As DNA, the CDR3 is TGTGCCAGCAGTGAAGGTCTATATGGCTACACCTTC. The chain carries TRBV6-1 and TRBJ1-2; no clear D. CDR3 length equals 12 residues. Germline CDR1 MNHNS, CDR2 SASEGT. V dropped 1 base and J dropped 5 bases, with 5 bases sitting between them.

The V call is TRBV5-1, the J call TRBJ2-7; 8 bases map to TRBD1. CDR3 size: 14 residues. Germline values: CDR1 SGHRS, CDR2 YFSETQ. With 4 bases clipped from V and 4 bases from J, the junction kept 7 bases outside the gene matches. The CDR3 spells CASSRGTGVYEQYF. CDR3 nucleotides: TGCGCCAGCAGCCGCGGGACAGGCGTGTACGAGCAGTACTTC.

This chain connects TRBV27 to TRBJ1-2; a weak D match, TRBD1 (6 bases). CDR1 is MNHEY and CDR2 is SMNVEV in the germline V gene (reference sequence). The CDR3 consists of 15 residues. Trimming shortened V by 5 bases and J by 7 bases, and 20 bases separated the two germline ends. The CDR3 reads CASSGTKAGYGGYTF. CDR3 bases: TGTGCCAGCAGTGGGACAAAAGCAGGGTACGGTGGCTACACCTTC.

The gene calls are TRBV11-2 and TRBJ2-1, with TRBD2 matching 11 bases. Trimming took 5 bases from V and 6 from J; bases not matched to a gene: 6. The CDR3 loop spans 15 amino acids. Germline CDR1 SGHAT, CDR2 FQNNGV. In DNA, the CDR3 is TGTGCCAGCAGCGGTTCCGGGACTAGCGGCAATGAGCAGTTCTTC. It encodes CASSGSGTSGNEQFF.

The chain combines TRBV6-5 with TRBJ1-2; 11 bases fit TRBD1. V lost 5 bases and J lost 4; bases outside the gene matches: 3. The CDR3 loop spans 14 amino acids. The germline CDR1 and CDR2 sequences are MNHEY and SVGAGI. The CDR3 DNA reads TGTGCCAGCAGTCAGGGACAGGGGGTCTATGGCTACACCTTC. Amino acids: CASSQGQGVYGYTF.

The V and J genes are TRBV10-2 and TRBJ1-1; D unclear. The CDR3 sequence is 14 residues long. Germline V gene lookup returns CDR1 WSHSY and CDR2 SAAADI. V gave up 7 bases and J gave up 0 bases, with 12 bases separating them. The CDR3 loop is CASTASGMNTEAFF. The CDR3 DNA is TGCGCCAGCACGGCGTCAGGTATGAACACTGAAGCTTTCTTT.

V is TRBV3-1 (or the pseudogene TRBV3-2) and J is TRBJ1-2; no clear D. Germline V gives CDR1 LGHDT, CDR2 YNNKEL (reference sequence). Trimming pared 4 bases from V and 8 bases from J, leaving 14 bases between. The CDR3 covers 13 residues. DNA for the CDR3: TGTGCCAGCAGCCTCCACGAGGGAGGAGGCTACACCTTC. This translates into CASSLHEGGGYTF.

Only one count was recorded for this clone. The genes are TRBV19 and TRBJ1-2; D ambiguous. This CDR3 is 14 amino acids long. Trimming pared 0 bases from V and 4 bases from J, leaving 9 bases between. The germline CDR1 and CDR2 sequences are LNHDA and SQIVND (reference sequence). The DNA of the CDR3 is TGTGCCAGTAGTATAGATCCGTCAGGCTATGGCTACACCTTC. It yields the protein CASSIDPSGYGYTF.

The gene calls are TRBV19 and TRBJ1-1, with D perhaps matching TRBD1 (6 bases). Germline-derived CDR1 and CDR2 are LNHDA and SQIVND (reference sequence). The CDR3 length is 15 residues. Trimming cost V 9 bases and J 5 bases, with 22 bases left between them. The CDR3 here is CASDTPSGERTEAFF. CDR3 nucleotide sequence: TGTGCCAGCGACACTCCTTCAGGGGAGCGTACTGAAGCTTTCTTT.